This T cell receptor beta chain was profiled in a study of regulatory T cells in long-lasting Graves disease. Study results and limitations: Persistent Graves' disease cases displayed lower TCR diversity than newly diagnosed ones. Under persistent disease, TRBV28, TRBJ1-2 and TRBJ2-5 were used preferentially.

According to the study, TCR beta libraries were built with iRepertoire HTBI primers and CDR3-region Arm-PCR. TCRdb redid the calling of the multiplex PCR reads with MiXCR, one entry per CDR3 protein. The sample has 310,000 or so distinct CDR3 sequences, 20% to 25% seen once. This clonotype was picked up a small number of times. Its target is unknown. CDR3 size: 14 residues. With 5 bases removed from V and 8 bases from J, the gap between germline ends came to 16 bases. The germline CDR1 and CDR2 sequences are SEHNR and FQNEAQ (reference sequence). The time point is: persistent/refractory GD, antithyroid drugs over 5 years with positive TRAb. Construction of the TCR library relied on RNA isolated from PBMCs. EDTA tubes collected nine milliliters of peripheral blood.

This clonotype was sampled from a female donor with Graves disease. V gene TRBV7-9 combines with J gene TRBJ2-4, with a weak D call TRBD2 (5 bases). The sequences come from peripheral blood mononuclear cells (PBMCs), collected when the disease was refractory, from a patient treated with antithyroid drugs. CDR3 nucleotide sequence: TGTGCCAGCAGCCAGGTCCTGAAAGCGGACATTCAGTACTTC. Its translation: CASSQVLKADIQYF.